These 21 T cell receptor beta chains were all obtained from the same sample, sequenced in a study of siplizumab effects on memory and regulatory T cells. Only in-frame clones appear in the TCRdb table, and some are missing; sequencing was by immunoSEQ multiplex PCR. The sample has over 60,000 clones, 75% to 95% seen once. The specimen was CD8+ T cells sorted from blood. All receptors come from a human donor in good health.

The chain has TRBV7-2 and TRBJ2-7; D gene ambiguous. CDR3 length equals 14 residues. Trimming pared 2 bases from V and 2 bases from J, leaving 10 bases between. Germline V lookup: CDR1 SGHTA, CDR2 FQGNSA. This CDR3 is CASSLLLLTYEQYF. In DNA, the CDR3 is TGTGCCAGCAGCTTATTGCTACTTACCTACGAGCAGTACTTC. Supplemented by reference TRBV7-2 and TRBJ2-7, the full variable domain reads GAGVSQSPSNKVTEKGKDVELRCDPISGHTALYWYRQSLGQGLEFLIYFQGNSAPDKSGLPSDRFSAERTGGSVSTLTIQRTQQEDSAVYLCASSLLLLTYEQYFGPGTRLTVT.

The chain joins TRBV4-1 to TRBJ2-1, with D tentatively TRBD1 (5 bases). The CDR3 runs 15 residues. Trimming removed 0 bases from V and 3 bases from J, with 9 bases in between. Looked up from germline, CDR1 is MGHRA and CDR2 is YSYEKL. The CDR3 loop reads CASSQETAIYNEQFF. The CDR3 region has the DNA TGCGCCAGCAGCCAAGAGACAGCAATCTACAATGAGCAGTTCTTC.

This chain joins TRBV6-5 and TRBJ2-5; TRBD2 matches at 11 bases. Germline CDR1 is MNHEY and CDR2 is SVGAGI. With V trimmed by 2 bases and J by 1 base, 3 bases remained unmatched. There are 16 residues in the CDR3. Here the CDR3 DNA reads TGTGCCAGCAGTTACAAACTAGCGGGAGTCCAAGAGACCCAGTACTTC. It translates to CASSYKLAGVQETQYF.

The rearrangement uses TRBV6-4 and TRBJ1-1, with TRBD1 matching 9 bases. This CDR3 comprises 14 residues. CDR1 is MRHNA, CDR2 SNTAGT, per germline. Unmatched junction bases numbered 6, after V lost 3 bases and J lost 7 bases. For the CDR3, the DNA is TGTGCCAGCAGTGAGAACCCGGGACAGGGTGAAGCTTTCTTT. Translation gives CASSENPGQGEAFF.

The rearrangement uses TRBV6-4 and TRBJ2-1, with unresolved D. Germline V lookup: CDR1 MRHNA, CDR2 SNTAGT. This CDR3 is built from 15 residues. V dropped 3 bases and J dropped 0 bases, with 9 bases sitting between them. CDR3 in amino acids: CASSERSISYNEQFF. Here the CDR3 DNA reads TGTGCCAGCAGTGAAAGGTCGATCTCCTACAATGAGCAGTTCTTC.

The chain combines TRBV19 with TRBJ2-2; 12 bases match TRBD1. After removal of 1 base from V and 7 bases from J, the junction contained 1 base not matched to a gene. This CDR3 has 15 amino acids. Per the germline V gene, CDR1 is LNHDA and CDR2 is SQIVND (reference sequence). DNA for the CDR3: TGTGCCAGTAGTATAGGGGACAGGGGGCGCGGGGAGCTGTTTTTT. Its translation: CASSIGDRGRGELFF. The full variable domain, with the rest looked up from reference TRBV19 and TRBJ2-2, is DGGITQSPKYLFRKEGQNVTLSCEQNLNHDAMYWYRQDPGQGLRLIYYSQIVNDFQKGDIAEGYSVSREKKESFPLTVTSAQKNPTAFYLCASSIGDRGRGELFFGEGSRLTVL.

The J gene is TRBJ2-7, the V gene TRBV5-6, with 11 nucleotides matching TRBD2. CDR1 and CDR2 from the germline V gene are SGHDT and YYEEEE. The V segment lost 1 base and the J segment 4 bases; nucleotides outside the gene matches: 1. CDR3 size: 14 residues. The CDR3 reads CASSLTSGSYEQYF. The CDR3 DNA follows: TGTGCCAGCAGCTTGACTAGCGGGAGTTACGAGCAGTACTTC. The whole variable domain, filled in from reference TRBV5-6 and TRBJ2-7, reads DAGVTQSPTHLIKTRGQQVTLRCSPKSGHDTVSWYQQALGQGPQFIFQYYEEEERQRGNFPDRFSGHQFPNYSSELNVNALLLGDSALYLCASSLTSGSYEQYFGPGTRLTVT.

This rearrangement joins TRBV27 to TRBJ1-5; no firm D call. CDR1 and CDR2 from the germline V gene are MNHEY and SMNVEV (reference sequence). V lost 5 bases, J lost 6 bases, and 11 bases lay in between. The CDR3 consists of 13 residues. CDR3 residues: CASSPAGVQPQHF. CDR3 DNA: TGTGCCAGCAGTCCAGCCGGGGTTCAGCCCCAGCATTTT.

This rearrangement joins TRBV18 to TRBJ2-7; possibly TRBD2 for D (5 bases). Trimming took 8 bases from V and 4 from J, leaving 18 bases between them. The CDR3 runs 14 residues. CDR1 and CDR2 (germline): KGHSH, LQKENI. CDR3 DNA: TGTGCCAGCAGTGACTCCCTCTCGGGGTACGAGCAGTACTTC. Translating gives CASSDSLSGYEQYF.

This chain uses TRBV6-1 with TRBJ2-5; TRBD2 matches 7 bases. There are 12 residues in the CDR3. Trimming removed 6 bases from V and 11 bases from J; junction bases left unmatched: 9. CDR1 is MNHNS and CDR2 is SASEGT in the germline V gene. This CDR3 reads CASSPLGAGQYF. CDR3 in DNA: TGTGCCAGCAGCCCATTGGGAGCGGGACAGTACTTC.

The rearrangement links TRBV14 to TRBJ2-1; 12 bases match TRBD2. Trimming cost V 3 bases and J 8 bases; bases outside gene matches: 5. CDR1 SGHDN and CDR2 FVKESK come from the germline V gene. CDR3 length: 15 amino acids. The CDR3 protein is CASSQATSGSYEQFF. Here the CDR3 DNA reads TGTGCCAGCAGCCAGGCGACTAGCGGGAGCTATGAGCAGTTCTTC.

The J gene is TRBJ2-3, the V gene TRBV19, with TRBD1 as a possible D gene (6 bases). CDR1 and CDR2 from the germline V gene are LNHDA and SQIVND (reference sequence). CDR3 length: 16 residues. Trimming stripped 1 base from V and 4 bases from J, with 15 bases between. CDR3 DNA sequence: TGTGCCAGTAGTATAGTCTGGGGGCACAGGGCAGATACGCAGTATTTT. Its translation: CASSIVWGHRADTQYF.

J is TRBJ1-5 and V is TRBV4-1; D is ambiguous. Trimming pared 0 bases from V and 7 bases from J, leaving 7 bases between. This CDR3 region has 13 residues. Germline CDR1 and CDR2: MGHRA and YSYEKL. The CDR3 nucleotides read TGCGCCAGCAGCCAAGACCGTGGGCAGCCCCAGCATTTT. Amino acid sequence: CASSQDRGQPQHF.

The sample holds a few counts of this clone. This chain connects TRBV7-9 to TRBJ1-2, with D unclear. CDR3 length: 14 residues. Trimming left V 4 bases short and J 4 bases short, with 13 bases between. CDR1 is SEHNR, CDR2 FQNEAQ, per germline (reference sequence). The CDR3 protein is CASSSGVALYGYTF. CDR3 DNA: TGTGCCAGCAGCTCCGGGGTGGCACTCTATGGCTACACCTTC.

The chain employs TRBV7-9 and TRBJ1-5; the D gene is possibly TRBD1 (6 bases). Germline CDR1 is SEHNR and CDR2 is FQNEAQ (reference sequence). The ends were cut back, 5 bases at V and 4 bases at J, with 15 bases in the middle. This CDR3 has 15 residues. The CDR3 DNA reads TGTGCCAGCAGCGAATCTGGACAGATTAATCAGCCCCAGCATTTT. Translated, it gives CASSESGQINQPQHF.

The CDR3 loop is CASSLWGPINEQFF. The CDR3 region has the DNA TGTGCCAGCAGCTTATGGGGTCCGATAAACGAGCAGTTCTTC. The genes are TRBV7-3 and TRBJ2-1, with no clear D. The CDR3 spans 14 residues. V lost 2 bases and J 10 bases, leaving 15 bases between the germline ends. Germline CDR1 and CDR2: SGHTA and FQGTGA.

The chain uses TRBV5-6 and TRBJ1-2, with D possibly TRBD1 on 5 matching bases. Germline values: CDR1 SGHDT, CDR2 YYEEEE. Between the trimmed V and J ends, which lost 6 bases and 5 bases, there was a span of 26 bases. The CDR3 has 17 residues. The CDR3 loop is CASIPWTSQTLDYGYTF. CDR3 DNA sequence: TGTGCCAGCATCCCTTGGACATCCCAAACACTGGATTATGGCTACACCTTC.

The chain uses TRBV27 and TRBJ2-7; 11 bases line up with TRBD2. The CDR3 has 15 amino acids. Germline V gene data show CDR1 as MNHEY and CDR2 as SMNVEV (reference sequence). The trim removed 4 bases at V and 6 bases at J, leaving 8 bases unmatched. In DNA form, the CDR3 reads TGTGCCAGCAGTTCCTTTAGCGGGGGGGCCCCCGAGCAGTACTTC. Translation gives CASSSFSGGAPEQYF.

A few counts support this clone. The chain uses TRBV7-9 and TRBJ2-7, with D unresolved. There are 12 residues in the CDR3. Germline CDR1 and CDR2: SEHNR and FQNEAQ (reference sequence). Trimming shortened V by 3 bases and J by 5 bases, and 8 bases separated the two germline ends. CDR3 sequence (DNA): TGTGCCAGCAGCTTGGGTCAGGACGAGCAGTACTTC. Protein: CASSLGQDEQYF.

The J gene is TRBJ2-2, the V gene TRBV11-3; no firm D call. The V gene's germline CDR1 is SGHNT and CDR2 YENEEA. The CDR3 spans 13 residues. Trimming took off 4 bases at V and 4 bases at J, with 7 bases between the two ends. The CDR3 region is CASSWVVTGELFF. The CDR3 region has the DNA TGTGCCAGCAGCTGGGTAGTCACCGGGGAGCTGTTTTTT.

The chain links TRBV5-1 to TRBJ2-7; perhaps TRBD2 as D (6 bases). This CDR3 is 12 amino acids long. V lost 0 bases and J 6 bases, leaving 7 bases between the germline ends. The germline V gene has CDR1 SGHRS and CDR2 YFSETQ. The CDR3 sequence is CASSLGDFEQYF. In DNA, the CDR3 is TGCGCCAGCAGCTTGGGGGACTTCGAGCAGTACTTC.